One sample yielded the 28 T cell receptor beta chains listed below, sequenced in a study of T cell repertoires in cytomegalovirus infection. TCRdb fed the reads into MiXCR, producing one record per CDR3 protein. Of around 900,000 distinct CDR3 sequences listed, less than 40% were seen once; the top ten hold around 15%. No antigens are known for them. The sequences come from cultured CD8+ T cells from PBMCs, collected from culture after CMV antigen stimulation. The receptors stem from a human donor in good health (CMV status not recorded). Some clones in this sample may be carry-over from other donors' samples.

This clonotype was recorded at least ten times. The chain has TRBV7-6 and TRBJ1-3; 10 bases agree with TRBD1. Looked up from germline, CDR1 is SGHVS and CDR2 is FNYEAQ. The CDR3 is made up of 15 amino acids. The junction had 2 bases not matched to a gene; V was cut back by 5 bases and J by 1 base. CDR3 sequence (DNA): TGTGCCAGCAGCGGACAGGGGGAGTCTGGAAACACCATATATTTT. Amino acids: CASSGQGESGNTIYF.

The chain joins TRBV14 to TRBJ1-3; no firm D call. V lost 0 bases and J 0 bases, leaving 15 bases between the germline ends. Germline CDR1 is SGHDN and CDR2 is FVKESK. The CDR3 extends over 18 amino acids. CDR3 bases: TGTGCCAGCAGCCAAGATCCCTGGACGGAGCCCTCTGGAAACACCATATATTTT. Translated: CASSQDPWTEPSGNTIYF.

This clonotype has a count of ten or more. The chain carries TRBV7-6 and TRBJ2-1; D is ambiguous. Germline V gene lookup returns CDR1 SGHVS and CDR2 FNYEAQ. Deletions cut 2 bases from V and 2 bases from J, with 16 bases between. This CDR3 has 17 residues. The DNA for the CDR3 is TGTGCCAGCAGCTTATCTTCATTAGGGATCGCCTACAATGAGCAGTTCTTC. Translated, it gives CASSLSSLGIAYNEQFF.

This clonotype was detected only a few times. The chain is built from TRBV27 and TRBJ1-1, with D perhaps matching TRBD1 (6 bases). CDR1 and CDR2 (germline): MNHEY, SMNVEV (reference sequence). V lost 1 base and J 8 bases, leaving 17 bases between the germline ends. CDR3 length equals 15 residues. The CDR3 DNA reads as TGTGCCAGCAGTTTATACGGGGCGGGGACAACCGAAGCTTTCTTT. Translated: CASSLYGAGTTEAFF.

The rearrangement links TRBV20-1 to TRBJ2-3; 7 positions match TRBD1. Looked up from germline, CDR1 is DFQATT and CDR2 is SNEGSKA (reference sequence). This CDR3 contains 11 residues. After removal of 6 bases from V and 5 bases from J, the junction contained 2 bases not matched to a gene. CDR3 region: CSAQGEDTQYF. In DNA form, the CDR3 reads TGCAGTGCCCAGGGGGAAGATACGCAGTATTTT.

This sequence joins TRBV27 and TRBJ2-1; 8 bases match TRBD2. Germline V gene data show CDR1 as MNHEY and CDR2 as SMNVEV (reference sequence). The CDR3 is 16 residues long. V gave up 7 bases and J gave up 3 bases; unmatched junction bases: 11. CDR3 region: CASTPLRLAGYNEQFF. CDR3 coding DNA: TGTGCCAGCACACCCCTAAGGCTAGCGGGCTACAATGAGCAGTTCTTC.

This clonotype has only a few counts. The chain recombines TRBV6-6 with TRBJ2-6; perhaps TRBD2 as D (6 bases). Deletions cut 7 bases from V and 4 bases from J, with 17 bases between. Germline V lookup: CDR1 MNHNY, CDR2 SVGAGI (reference sequence). The CDR3 has 16 residues. The CDR3 region is CASTSREASGANVLTF. The CDR3 coding sequence is TGTGCCAGCACAAGCAGGGAGGCGTCGGGGGCCAACGTCCTGACTTTC.

The chain joins TRBV12-3 or TRBV12-4 to TRBJ2-5; D remains ambiguous. Trimming removed 5 bases at V and 5 bases at J, with 12 bases between. The CDR3 runs 13 residues. The CDR3 is CASSLSTRETQYF. The CDR3 bases are TGTGCCAGCAGTCTCTCGACGAGGGAGACCCAGTACTTC.

A few counts support this clonotype. The chain has TRBV19 and TRBJ1-1; no reliable D call. This CDR3 spans 14 amino acids. The ends were cut back, 3 bases at V and 7 bases at J, with 15 bases in the middle. Germline V CDR1 and CDR2: LNHDA, SQIVND (reference sequence). CDR3 in DNA: TGTGCCAGTAGTATGATTTCGGGCGCTGGTGAAGCTTTCTTT. Its translation: CASSMISGAGEAFF.

This clonotype was observed a few times. V usage is TRBV6-5 and J usage is TRBJ2-2; no clear D. Germline lookup yields CDR1 MNHEY and CDR2 SVGAGI. This CDR3 spans 14 amino acids. V shed 5 bases and J shed 3 bases, with 10 bases lying between them. CDR3 nucleotides: TGTGCCAGCAGTGAATCGAGTTACACCGGGGAGCTGTTTTTT. Translating gives CASSESSYTGELFF.

This clonotype came up a few times. This chain joins TRBV20-1 and TRBJ1-4; perhaps TRBD1 as D (6 bases). Germline loops: CDR1 DFQATT, CDR2 SNEGSKA (reference sequence). The CDR3 totals 19 residues. The germline V and J ends were trimmed by 3 bases and 4 bases, with 27 bases remaining between them. This chain's CDR3 is CSARAGRQGTLGLNEKLFF. DNA for the CDR3: TGCAGTGCTAGGGCTGGGCGCCAGGGGACCCTGGGGCTTAATGAAAAACTGTTTTTT.

CDR3 sequence (DNA): TGTGCCAGCAGTTACTCCTCGGGAATCTATGGCTACACCTTC. Translated, it gives CASSYSSGIYGYTF. The chain has TRBV6-8 and TRBJ1-2; no firm D call. V dropped 0 bases and J dropped 4 bases, with 9 bases sitting between them. Germline V gene lookup returns CDR1 MNHGY and CDR2 SAAAGT. The CDR3 loop spans 14 amino acids.

This clonotype appeared a few times. The CDR3 sequence is CASNQNPGGGTEAFF. The DNA of the CDR3 is TGTGCCAGCAACCAAAATCCCGGGGGGGGCACTGAAGCTTTCTTT. The chain is built from TRBV11-2 and TRBJ1-1, with TRBD1 as a possible D gene (5 bases). Trimming shortened V by 7 bases and J by 4 bases, and 19 bases separated the two germline ends. Germline loops: CDR1 SGHAT, CDR2 FQNNGV. This CDR3 is built from 15 residues.

V is TRBV7-9 and J is TRBJ1-5, with D unclear. The CDR3 length is 12 residues. Germline lookup yields CDR1 SEHNR and CDR2 FQNEAQ (reference sequence). Trimming stripped 6 bases from V and 9 bases from J, with 12 bases between. This chain's CDR3 is CASREDGGPQHF. CDR3 coding DNA: TGTGCCAGCAGGGAAGACGGCGGGCCCCAGCATTTT.

This clonotype turned up a few times. The chain uses TRBV19 and TRBJ1-5, with a tentative D call TRBD1 (6 bases). Germline V lookup: CDR1 LNHDA, CDR2 SQIVND (reference sequence). The CDR3 is 16 residues long. V lost 4 bases and J 4 bases, leaving 17 bases between the germline ends. The CDR3 spells CASSTSYRVGNQPQHF. The CDR3 DNA sequence: TGTGCCAGTAGTACATCCTACAGGGTTGGGAATCAGCCCCAGCATTTT.

The V call is TRBV7-9, the J call TRBJ2-3; TRBD2 matches 11 bases. J lost 2 bases, V lost 6 bases, and 4 bases had no gene match. This CDR3 spans 15 amino acids. The germline V gene encodes CDR1 SEHNR and CDR2 FQNEAQ (reference sequence). CDR3 region: CASRTSGVDTDTQYF. For the CDR3, the DNA is TGTGCCAGCAGGACTAGCGGGGTTGACACAGATACGCAGTATTTT.

This clonotype was recorded many times. The chain uses TRBV7-9 and TRBJ1-3; no firm D call. The germline V gene has CDR1 SEHNR and CDR2 FQNEAQ (reference sequence). Trimming left V 3 bases short and J 0 bases short, with 9 bases between. This CDR3 comprises 15 residues. CDR3 protein: CASSFIVDSGNTIYF. CDR3 in DNA: TGTGCCAGCAGCTTCATTGTGGACTCTGGAAACACCATATATTTT.

The chain is built from TRBV29-1 and TRBJ1-2, with 10 bases aligning to TRBD1. This CDR3 is 11 amino acids long. Per germline, CDR1 SQVTM and CDR2 ANQGSEA. With 6 bases clipped from V and 10 bases from J, the junction kept 5 bases outside the gene matches. CDR3 in amino acids: CSVPGQGDYTF. The CDR3 DNA reads as TGCAGCGTCCCAGGACAGGGGGACTACACCTTC.

The chain employs TRBV4-1 and TRBJ2-3; D is unclear. This CDR3 comprises 14 residues. With 4 bases removed from V and 7 bases from J, the gap between germline ends came to 15 bases. The germline V gene has CDR1 MGHRA and CDR2 YSYEKL. Here the CDR3 DNA reads TGCGCCAGCAGCCGAGAAAGGTTGGCGCATACGCAGTATTTT. It translates to CASSRERLAHTQYF.

This clonotype appeared a few times. This chain joins TRBV5-1 and TRBJ1-2, with 10 bases lining up with TRBD1. The V segment lost 0 bases and the J segment 7 bases; nucleotides outside the gene matches: 9. The CDR3 extends over 16 amino acids. CDR1 and CDR2 (germline): SGHRS, YFSETQ. CDR3 sequence: CASSLGPGQGRSGYTF. CDR3 coding DNA: TGCGCCAGCAGCTTGGGGCCGGGACAGGGGAGGAGTGGCTACACCTTC.

Details on this clonotype: The junction does not match germline at one end; this may be a read error. The rearrangement uses TRBV12-3 or TRBV12-4 and TRBJ1-5; 7 bases agree with TRBD1. This CDR3 region has 13 residues. The DNA of the CDR3 is TGTGCCGGCAGCCCAGGGGGTCGGCAGCCCCAGCATTTT. Its translation: CAGSPGGRQPQHF.

CDR3 residues: CASSEAKGGDSWTQYF. CDR3 DNA: TGTGCCAGCAGTGAAGCGAAGGGAGGGGATAGTTGGACCCAGTACTTC. The chain recombines TRBV2 with TRBJ2-5, with TRBD2 matching 7 bases. V was pared by 0 bases and J by 7 bases, with 11 bases of the junction left unmatched. In germline, CDR1 is SNHLY, CDR2 FYNNEI. The CDR3 runs to 16 residues.

This clonotype was found a few times. V usage is TRBV10-3 and J usage is TRBJ2-5; D possibly uses TRBD1 or TRBD2 (5 bases each). This CDR3 spans 12 amino acids. Between the trimmed V and J ends, which lost 8 bases and 1 base, there was a span of 8 bases. Germline CDR1 and CDR2: ENHRY and SYGVKD. For the CDR3, the DNA is TGTGCCATCGGGGACCCCCAAGAGACCCAGTACTTC. Translation: CAIGDPQETQYF.

The chain links TRBV20-1 to TRBJ2-3; D is perhaps TRBD1 (5 bases). CDR1 is DFQATT, CDR2 SNEGSKA, per germline (reference sequence). The CDR3 runs 12 residues. Trimming pared 7 bases from V and 2 bases from J, leaving 10 bases between. In DNA, the CDR3 is TGCAGTGAAAGGGGAATCACAGATACGCAGTATTTT. It encodes CSERGITDTQYF.

This clonotype was picked up a small number of times. This rearrangement joins TRBV7-9 to TRBJ2-1; TRBD2 matches 9 bases. V gave up 3 bases and J gave up 5 bases; unmatched junction bases: 8. Germline assignment: CDR1 SEHNR and CDR2 FQNEAQ (reference sequence). The CDR3 spans 16 residues. Written as DNA, the CDR3 is TGTGCCAGCAGCTTTAACCCCGGACTAGCGAACAATGAGCAGTTCTTC. Translation gives CASSFNPGLANNEQFF.

V is TRBV6-2 or TRBV6-3 and J is TRBJ2-2, with 7 nucleotides matching TRBD2. The length of the CDR3 is 16 residues. Germline lookup yields CDR1 MNHEY and CDR2 SVGEGT. J lost 6 bases, V lost 2 bases, and 9 bases had no gene match. The chain's CDR3 is CASSYPYRGEAGELFF. The CDR3, as DNA: TGTGCCAGCAGTTACCCCTACCGGGGGGAGGCCGGGGAGCTGTTTTTT.

The chain couples TRBV27 to TRBJ1-1; D is ambiguous. Trimming left V 7 bases short and J 1 base short, with 13 bases between. CDR3 length equals 14 residues. Germline V gene sequence: CDR1 MNHEY, CDR2 SMNVEV (reference sequence). The DNA of the CDR3 is TGTGCCAGCACCCCGGGCCACGGGAACACTGAAGCTTTCTTT. Translating gives CASTPGHGNTEAFF.

This clonotype occurred a few times. The chain employs TRBV20-1 and TRBJ2-3; possible D gene TRBD1, 6 bases. CDR3 length: 16 amino acids. Germline CDR1 is DFQATT and CDR2 is SNEGSKA (reference sequence). The V and J ends lost 4 bases and 2 bases respectively, with 19 bases between them. Here the CDR3 DNA reads TGCAGTGCTATCTACAGGGACGCGATATACACAGATACGCAGTATTTT. This codes for CSAIYRDAIYTDTQYF.